Listed here is a single T cell receptor (beta chain). At one boundary the junction diverges from the germline segment, which might be a read error. The entry originates in a study of tumor and adjacent non-tumor tissue in lung cancer. As for the study in general: Aged about 31 to 80 years, patients included roughly ten men and a few women with stage I to III disease.

The template was RNA from unsorted bulk tissue. The germline V gene encodes CDR1 LGHNA and CDR2 YSLEER. CDR3 length: 14 residues. TCRbeta libraries were built with three rounds of nested PCR, modified from ARM-PCR. MiXCR, run by TCRdb on the multiplex PCR reads, gives a single entry per CDR3 protein. Of just over 200,000 distinct CDR3 sequences in the sample, approximately 74% are singletons; the top ten hold almost 25%. The chain uses TRBV4-3 and TRBJ2-3; 8 bases match TRBD1. The receptor comes from a man aged 55 to 70 with non-small cell lung cancer. Sequenced material: lung tumor tissue. DNA of the CDR3: TGCGCAAGCAGCCAACTCGGTGGGACAGGTACGCAGTATTTT. Translating it yields CASSQLGGTGTQYF.